A selection of T cell receptor beta chains follows, all from one sample in a study of blood T cell repertoires in COVID-19. The data were produced by immunoSEQ multiplex PCR, yet TCRdb's version contains in-frame clones alone and is incomplete. The repertoire includes about 170,000 clones, about 86% of them detected once, and roughly 7% sits in the top ten. Sequences were obtained from peripheral blood. All receptors derive from a middle-aged man with active or convalescent COVID-19. Both conserved end residues are part of each CDR3. D genes are given only for firm matches. Expanded clones are given a class, and other clones once, few, many or no size at all.

v_call	d_call	clone_size	j_call	cdr3_nt	cdr3_aa
TRBV6-1	-	-	TRBJ1-5	TGTGCCAGCAGTGAAGGACTCCAGAATCAGCCCCAGCATTTT	CASSEGLQNQPQHF
TRBV9	TRBD1	-	TRBJ1-2	TGTGCCAGCAGCGGATGGGGACAGGGTGGATCTGGCTACACCTTC	CASSGWGQGGSGYTF
TRBV4-3	-	-	TRBJ2-1	TGCGCCAGCAGCCAAGTTGGAGGGGGCCGGTTTAATGAGCAGTTCTTC	CASSQVGGGRFNEQFF
TRBV5-1	-	-	TRBJ1-4	TGCGCCAGCAGCTATGGGAGGGGTTCTAATGAAAAACTGTTTTTT	CASSYGRGSNEKLFF
TRBV4-3	TRBD1	-	TRBJ1-2	TGCGCCAGCAGCCAAGCCGCACAGGGGGACAGGGGCCATGGCTACACCTTC	CASSQAAQGDRGHGYTF
TRBV6-1	-	-	TRBJ2-1	TGTGCCAGCAGTGAAGACGGGGTCTACAATGAGCAGTTCTTC	CASSEDGVYNEQFF
TRBV27	TRBD2	-	TRBJ2-7	TGTGCCAGCAGTTTGGGGAGACTAGCGGGGGGGGCCTACGAGCAGTACTTC	CASSLGRLAGGAYEQYF
TRBV6-5	TRBD1	-	TRBJ1-1	TGTGCCAGCAGCCGGGGACAGACGAACACTGAAGCTTTCTTT	CASSRGQTNTEAFF
TRBV14	TRBD1	-	TRBJ2-7	TGTGCCAGCAGCCGTCGAAGGGGGCCGTACGAGCAGTACTTC	CASSRRRGPYEQYF
TRBV21-1	-	-	TRBJ2-7	TGTGCCAGCAGCCCAGGGGACGGCTCCTACGAGCAGTACTTC	CASSPGDGSYEQYF
TRBV6-1	TRBD1	-	TRBJ1-5	TGTGCCAGCAGTGAAGGCCTTCCGGGACAGGGCCCCAATCAGCCCCAGCATTTT	CASSEGLPGQGPNQPQHF
TRBV3-1/TRBV3-2	TRBD1	-	TRBJ1-6	TGTGCCAGCAGCCAAGCGGACAGGAGCCAACCCCTCCACTTT	CASSQADRSQPLHF
TRBV3-1/TRBV3-2	-	-	TRBJ2-3	TGTGCCAGCAGCCAAGATTTCAGGGGGCTTAGCGGGAGATCTAGCACAGATACGCAGTATTTT	CASSQDFRGLSGRSSTDTQYF
TRBV5-1	TRBD1	-	TRBJ2-6	TGCGCCAGCAGCGGAGGGACAGGGGGAGACTCTAACTCTGGGGCCAACGTCCTGACTTTC	CASSGGTGGDSNSGANVLTF
TRBV6-5	-	-	TRBJ1-1	TGTGCCAGCAGTTACCGGGGTGGCACTGAAGCTTTCTTT	CASSYRGGTEAFF
TRBV5-8	-	-	TRBJ1-2	TGTGCCAGCAGCTTGGGTGCGGCAGCCTATGGCTACACCTTC	CASSLGAAAYGYTF
TRBV5-8	-	-	TRBJ1-4	TGTGCCAGCAGACAGGGTCTCGGTAATGAAAAACTGTTTTTT	CASRQGLGNEKLFF
TRBV12-5	TRBD1	-	TRBJ1-1	TGTGCTAGTGGGAGGGACAGGGGGCAAGACACTGAAGCTTTCTTT	CASGRDRGQDTEAFF
TRBV4-2	TRBD1	-	TRBJ1-4	TGTGCCAGCAGCCAAGGGACAGGGGGCAGTTTTAATGAAAAACTGTTTTTT	CASSQGTGGSFNEKLFF
TRBV29-1	-	-	TRBJ1-1	TGCAGCGTTGAGTCGGCAGGGAGGTCTGAAGCTTTCTTT	CSVESAGRSEAFF
TRBV6-2/TRBV6-3	TRBD1	-	TRBJ1-1	TGTGCCAGCAGTCAGACAGGGCTCACTGAAGCTTTCTTT	CASSQTGLTEAFF
TRBV24-1	-	-	TRBJ1-5	TGTGCCACCAGTGATTTCACAAACAATCAGCCCCAGCATTTT	CATSDFTNNQPQHF
TRBV5-1	TRBD1	-	TRBJ1-5	TGCGCCAGCAGCTTGGAGACAGGGGGACAGCCCCAGCATTTT	CASSLETGGQPQHF
TRBV10-3	TRBD2	-	TRBJ2-7	TGTGCCATCAGTGAGTCAGTGGAGGGCGGGGGGACCGACGAGCAGTACTTC	CAISESVEGGGTDEQYF
TRBV9	TRBD1	once	TRBJ2-7	TGTGCCAGCAGCCCCCAAGATTGGGACAGATCCCACGAGCAGTACTTC	CASSPQDWDRSHEQYF
TRBV5-8	-	-	TRBJ2-3	TGTGCCAGCAAACAGGGTTCCAGCACAGATACGCAGTATTTT	CASKQGSSTDTQYF
TRBV6-1	-	-	TRBJ1-2	TGTGCCAGCAGTGCGGCGGGAAGGGACGTCCCCTCTAACTATGGCTACACCTTC	CASSAAGRDVPSNYGYTF
TRBV5-4	TRBD2	-	TRBJ2-7	TGTGCCAGCAGCGGACTAGCGGGTCCTTCCTACGAGCAGTACTTC	CASSGLAGPSYEQYF
TRBV7-7	-	-	TRBJ2-2	TGTGCTAGCAGCTTAGCATCGGGGACGAACACCGGGGAGCTGTTTTTT	CASSLASGTNTGELFF
TRBV28	TRBD1	-	TRBJ1-5	TGTGCCAGCAGACCCACAGGGGATGGCAATCAGCCCCAGCATTTT	CASRPTGDGNQPQHF
TRBV11-3	TRBD2	-	TRBJ2-7	TGTGCCAGCAGCTTTGGGACTAGCGGCTCCTACGAGCAGTACTTC	CASSFGTSGSYEQYF
TRBV5-1	TRBD2	-	TRBJ2-3	TGCGCCAGCAGCTTGGGGACTAGTACAGATACGCAGTATTTT	CASSLGTSTDTQYF
TRBV6-2/TRBV6-3	TRBD2	-	TRBJ2-5	TGTGCCAGCAGTCCGCCGGGACTAGATTTAGAGACCCAGTACTTC	CASSPPGLDLETQYF
TRBV19	-	-	TRBJ1-3	TGTGCCAGTAGGAAGGGAGGATTCTCTGGAAACACCATATATTTT	CASRKGGFSGNTIYF
TRBV14	TRBD1	-	TRBJ2-5	TGTGCCAGCAGCAAAAGGACAGGGCGAGAAGAGACCCAGTACTTC	CASSKRTGREETQYF
TRBV9	-	-	TRBJ1-6	TGTGCCAGCAGCGTTGAGGGCGGAGCGGATTCACCCCTCCACTTT	CASSVEGGADSPLHF
TRBV4-1	TRBD1	-	TRBJ1-1	TGCGCCAGCAGCCAAGATGCGAGACAGGGAGGTCGCCGAGCTTTCTTT	CASSQDARQGGRRAFF
TRBV24-1	-	few	TRBJ1-5	TGTGCCACCAGTGAAGAGGGGGTCGGCAATCAGCCCCAGCATTTT	CATSEEGVGNQPQHF
TRBV9	-	-	TRBJ1-3	TGTGCCAGCAGCGTAGGTGTAGAGGGAACAGCCATATATTTT	CASSVGVEGTAIYF
TRBV11-2	TRBD1	-	TRBJ2-7	TGTGCCAGCAGCGCTCAGGGGGTGTACGAGCAGTACTTC	CASSAQGVYEQYF
TRBV18	-	-	TRBJ2-3	TGTGCCAGCTCACCACTCGTAGCGGTTACTAGCACAGATACGCAGTATTTT	CASSPLVAVTSTDTQYF
TRBV5-4	TRBD2	-	TRBJ2-2	TGTGCCAGCAGTCGAGTGACTAGCGTGAACACCGGGGAGCTGTTTTTT	CASSRVTSVNTGELFF
TRBV5-4	TRBD2	once	TRBJ2-1	TGTGCCAGCAGCAAAGGGACTAGCGGGAGGGCCCGCGGGGTCTTC	CASSKGTSGRARGVF
TRBV9	-	once	TRBJ2-2	TGTGCCAGCAGCCTCCGGTGGGGGACACCCACCGGGGAGCTGTTTTTT	CASSLRWGTPTGELFF
TRBV27	-	once	TRBJ1-2	TGTGCCAGCAGCTCCATTCTTTCGCAGGGCCTCTCTGGCTACACCTTC	CASSSILSQGLSGYTF
TRBV20-1	-	-	TRBJ1-1	TGCAGTGGACAGATGAACACTGAAGCTTTCTTT	CSGQMNTEAFF
TRBV24-1	-	few	TRBJ2-5	TGTGCCACCAGTCTGGGGGCATCCTTCGAGACCCAGTACTTC	CATSLGASFETQYF
TRBV5-4	TRBD2	-	TRBJ2-5	TGTGCCAGCAGCCCGGGGACTAGCGGGTACCAAGAGACCCAGTACTTC	CASSPGTSGYQETQYF